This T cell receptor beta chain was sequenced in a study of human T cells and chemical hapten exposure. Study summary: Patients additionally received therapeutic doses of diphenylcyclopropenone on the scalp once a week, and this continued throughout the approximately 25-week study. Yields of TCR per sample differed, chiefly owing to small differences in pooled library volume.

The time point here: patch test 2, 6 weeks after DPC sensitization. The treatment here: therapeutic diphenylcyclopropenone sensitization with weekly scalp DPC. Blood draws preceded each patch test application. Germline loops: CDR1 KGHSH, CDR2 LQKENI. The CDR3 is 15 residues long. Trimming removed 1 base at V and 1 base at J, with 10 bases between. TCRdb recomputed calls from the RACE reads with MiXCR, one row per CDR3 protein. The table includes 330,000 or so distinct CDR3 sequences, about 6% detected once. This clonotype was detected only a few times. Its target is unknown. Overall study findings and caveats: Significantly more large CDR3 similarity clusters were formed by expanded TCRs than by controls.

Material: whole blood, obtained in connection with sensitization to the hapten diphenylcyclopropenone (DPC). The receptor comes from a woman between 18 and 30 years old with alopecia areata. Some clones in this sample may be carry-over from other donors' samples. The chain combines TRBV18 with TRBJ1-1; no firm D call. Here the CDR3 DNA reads TGTGCCAGCTCACCACTGGCAGATTCGAACACTGAAGCTTTCTTT. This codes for CASSPLADSNTEAFF.